The present T cell receptor (beta chain) was sequenced within a study of beta chain features in type 1 diabetes. Study information: Age, gender and cell yields were similar between patients and healthy donors.

Study-level points and caveats: TCRB CDR3 length was moderately but significantly reduced in all four CD4+ subsets of Type 1 diabetes patients.

Trimming removed 4 bases at V and 2 bases at J, with 9 bases between. CDR3 length: 13 residues. The germline gives CDR1 SGHDN, CDR2 FVKESK. The sequenced template was cDNA made from the entire isolated RNA. Approximately 3.6 million reads, on average, came from each naive, central memory and regulatory T cell sample. Here immunoSEQ multiplex PCR was the method, and the copy in TCRdb shows in-frame clones only, minus some. Counted here are hundreds of thousands of clones, 11% to 15% occurring once; the ten biggest clones make up 0.035% to 0.04%. This clone was seen a handful of times. Its target is unknown. Heparinised blood was drawn once per donor, averaging roughly 120 mL.

The chain carries TRBV14 and TRBJ2-7; D is unclear. The sequenced sample consisted of naive CD4+ T cells from blood. The sequence derives from a man between 18 and 35 years old with type 1 diabetes. Here the CDR3 reads CASSPPSTYEQYF. The CDR3 nucleotides read TGTGCCAGCAGCCCCCCGTCCACCTACGAGCAGTACTTC.